The clone carrying this TCR beta chain was seen a few times. The ends lost 5 bases at V and 5 bases at J; junction bases unmatched: 9. Germline V gene sequence: CDR1 LNHDA, CDR2 SQIVND (reference sequence). This CDR3 has 14 amino acids. These data come from a study of blood T cells in healthy people across ages. Primers used in a second PCR of about 6 to 12 cycles were a sample-barcoded 5' primer and a J-beta primer mix. MiXCR was run by TCRdb on the 5' RACE reads, yielding one entry per CDR3 protein. The table includes 750,000 or so distinct CDR3 sequences, more than 20% detected once. These sequences were also reported in another study, on T cells of mothers and their children.

This TCR came from a boy aged 5-17 years in good health. The sequencing sample was made of blood. The J gene is TRBJ2-7, the V gene TRBV19, with TRBD2 matching over 7 bases. Written as DNA, the CDR3 is TGTGCCAGTAGTCCTACGGGGGGTCAGGACGAGCAGTACTTC. Translating it yields CASSPTGGQDEQYF.